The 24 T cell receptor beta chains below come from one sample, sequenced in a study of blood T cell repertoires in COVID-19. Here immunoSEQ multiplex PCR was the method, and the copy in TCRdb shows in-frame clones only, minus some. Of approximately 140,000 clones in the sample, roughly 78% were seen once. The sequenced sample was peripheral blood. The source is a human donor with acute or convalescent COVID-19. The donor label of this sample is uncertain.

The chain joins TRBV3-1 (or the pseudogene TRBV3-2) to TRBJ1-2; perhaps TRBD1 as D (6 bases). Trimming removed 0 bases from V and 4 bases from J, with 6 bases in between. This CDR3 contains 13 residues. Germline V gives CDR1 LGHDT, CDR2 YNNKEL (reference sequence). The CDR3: CASSQEGGYGYTF. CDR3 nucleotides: TGTGCCAGCAGCCAAGAAGGGGGCTATGGCTACACCTTC.

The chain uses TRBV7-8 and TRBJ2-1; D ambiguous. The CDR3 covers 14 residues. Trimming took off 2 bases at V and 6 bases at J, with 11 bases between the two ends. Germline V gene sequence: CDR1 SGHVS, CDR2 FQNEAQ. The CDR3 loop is CASSLSRHFNEQFF. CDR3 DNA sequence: TGTGCCAGCAGCTTATCTCGTCACTTCAATGAGCAGTTCTTC.

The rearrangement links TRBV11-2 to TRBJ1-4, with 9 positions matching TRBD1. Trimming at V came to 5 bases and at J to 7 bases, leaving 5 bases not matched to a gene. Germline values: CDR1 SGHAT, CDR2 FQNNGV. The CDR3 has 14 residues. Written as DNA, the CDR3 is TGTGCCAGCAGCCCCGGACAGGGGAGTGAAAAACTGTTTTTT. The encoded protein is CASSPGQGSEKLFF.

This CDR3 is CASSTGQGDEKLFF. The CDR3 DNA reads TGTGCCAGCAGTACGGGACAGGGGGATGAAAAACTGTTTTTT. The gene calls are TRBV7-2 and TRBJ1-4; 11 nucleotides align to TRBD1. The CDR3 consists of 14 residues. The V gene's germline CDR1 is SGHTA and CDR2 FQGNSA. V gave up 6 bases and J gave up 6 bases; unmatched junction bases: 3.

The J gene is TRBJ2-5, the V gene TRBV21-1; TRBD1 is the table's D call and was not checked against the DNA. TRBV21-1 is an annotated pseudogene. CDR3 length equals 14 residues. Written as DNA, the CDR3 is TGTGCCAGCAGCGCCTACAGGGGTGGAGAGACCCAGTACTTC. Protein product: CASSAYRGGETQYF.

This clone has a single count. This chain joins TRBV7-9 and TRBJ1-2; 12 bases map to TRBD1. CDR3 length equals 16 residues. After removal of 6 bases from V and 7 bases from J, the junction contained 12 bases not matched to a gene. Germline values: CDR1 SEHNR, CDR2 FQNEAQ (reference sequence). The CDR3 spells CASSYGAGQGASGYTF. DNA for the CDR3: TGTGCCAGCAGTTATGGAGCGGGACAGGGGGCTAGTGGCTACACCTTC.

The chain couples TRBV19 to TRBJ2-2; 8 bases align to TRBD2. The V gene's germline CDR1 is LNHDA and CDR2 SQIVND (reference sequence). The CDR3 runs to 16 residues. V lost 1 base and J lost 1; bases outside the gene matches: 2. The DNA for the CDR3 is TGTGCCAGTAGTATAGTGAGCGGGGGGAACACCGGGGAGCTGTTTTTT. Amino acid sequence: CASSIVSGGNTGELFF.

The CDR3 loop reads CASSQGSGSGVATMGQFF. CDR3 sequence (DNA): TGCGCCAGCAGCCAAGGGTCAGGTAGCGGGGTGGCTACAATGGGGCAGTTCTTC. The V call is TRBV4-3, the J call TRBJ2-1; 8 bases are shared with TRBD2. J gave up 12 bases and V 1 base, and 20 bases lay outside the gene matches. The CDR3 contains 18 residues. Per the germline V gene, CDR1 is LGHNA and CDR2 is YSLEER.

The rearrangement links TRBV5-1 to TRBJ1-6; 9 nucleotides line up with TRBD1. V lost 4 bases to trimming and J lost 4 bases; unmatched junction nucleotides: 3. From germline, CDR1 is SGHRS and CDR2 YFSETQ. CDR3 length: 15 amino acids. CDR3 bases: TGCGCCAGCAGCCAAGGGACAGGGTATAATTCACCCCTCCACTTT. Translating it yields CASSQGTGYNSPLHF.

In DNA, the CDR3 is TGTGCCAGCAGCAAAGCGCAGGGACAGGGGGCCGATGGCTACACCTTC. Translating gives CASSKAQGQGADGYTF. The chain is built from TRBV21-1 and TRBJ1-2; the DNA was not compared with TRBD1, the D call given in the table. TRBV21-1 is classified as a pseudogene. The CDR3 runs to 16 residues.

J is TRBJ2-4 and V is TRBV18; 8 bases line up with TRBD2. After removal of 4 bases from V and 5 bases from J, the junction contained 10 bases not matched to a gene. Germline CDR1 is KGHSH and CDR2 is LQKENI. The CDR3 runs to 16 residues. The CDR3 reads CASSQSQALAENIQYF. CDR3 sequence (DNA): TGTGCCAGCTCACAGTCCCAAGCACTAGCGGAAAACATTCAGTACTTC.

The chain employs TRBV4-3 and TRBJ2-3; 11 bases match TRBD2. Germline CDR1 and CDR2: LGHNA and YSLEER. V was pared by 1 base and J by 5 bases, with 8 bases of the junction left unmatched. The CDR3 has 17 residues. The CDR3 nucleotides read TGCGCCAGCAGCCAAGTATATAGCGGGGGGGCCAAAGATACGCAGTATTTT. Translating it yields CASSQVYSGGAKDTQYF.

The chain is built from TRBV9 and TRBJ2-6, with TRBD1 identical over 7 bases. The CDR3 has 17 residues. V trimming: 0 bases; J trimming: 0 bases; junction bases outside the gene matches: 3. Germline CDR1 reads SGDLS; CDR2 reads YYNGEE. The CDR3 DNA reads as TGTGCCAGCAGCGTAGAGGGGGCGAGCTCTGGGGCCAACGTCCTGACTTTC. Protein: CASSVEGASSGANVLTF.

The CDR3 reads CASSLGGASNYYGYTF. For the CDR3, the DNA is TGTGCCAGCAGCTTGGGGGGAGCCTCTAATTACTATGGCTACACCTTC. The genes are TRBV5-4 and TRBJ1-2; D is undetermined. The CDR3 contains 16 residues. V was shortened by 0 bases and J by 3 bases, with 15 bases between the two germline ends. Germline CDR1 is SGHNT and CDR2 is YYREEE (reference sequence).

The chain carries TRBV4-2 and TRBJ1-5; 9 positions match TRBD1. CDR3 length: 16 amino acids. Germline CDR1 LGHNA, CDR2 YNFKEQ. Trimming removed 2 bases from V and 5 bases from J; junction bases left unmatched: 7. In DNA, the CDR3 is TGTGCCAGCAGCCAAATACAGGGGGCAGGCTATCAGCCCCAGCATTTT. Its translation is CASSQIQGAGYQPQHF.

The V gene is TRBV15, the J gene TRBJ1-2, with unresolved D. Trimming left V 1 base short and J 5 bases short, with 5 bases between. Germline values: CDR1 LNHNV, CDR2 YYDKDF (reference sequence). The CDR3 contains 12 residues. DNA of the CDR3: TGTGCCACCAGCAGAGGAGGGTATGGCTACACCTTC. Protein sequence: CATSRGGYGYTF.

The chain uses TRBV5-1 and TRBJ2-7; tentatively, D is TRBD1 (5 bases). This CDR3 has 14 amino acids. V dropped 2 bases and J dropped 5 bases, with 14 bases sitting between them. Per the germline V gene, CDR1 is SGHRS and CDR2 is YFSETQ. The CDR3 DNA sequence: TGCGCCAGCAGCTTTGGGGCCTCCCAGGACGAGCAGTACTTC. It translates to CASSFGASQDEQYF.

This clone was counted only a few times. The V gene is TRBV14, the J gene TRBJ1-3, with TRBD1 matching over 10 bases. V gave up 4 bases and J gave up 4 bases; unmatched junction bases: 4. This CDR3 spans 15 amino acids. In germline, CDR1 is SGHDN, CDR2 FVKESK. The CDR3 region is CASSRQGARGNTIYF. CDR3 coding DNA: TGTGCCAGCAGCCGACAGGGGGCAAGAGGAAACACCATATATTTT.

The CDR3 region is CASSYSHRDRGKAQHF. The DNA for the CDR3 is TGTGCCAGCAGTTACTCCCACAGGGATCGAGGAAAGGCCCAGCATTTT. The chain links TRBV6-2 or TRBV6-3 to TRBJ1-5, with D maybe TRBD1 (6 bases). V lost 0 bases and J lost 11, with 20 bases in between. CDR1 is MNHEY, CDR2 SVGEGT, per germline. CDR3 length: 16 residues.

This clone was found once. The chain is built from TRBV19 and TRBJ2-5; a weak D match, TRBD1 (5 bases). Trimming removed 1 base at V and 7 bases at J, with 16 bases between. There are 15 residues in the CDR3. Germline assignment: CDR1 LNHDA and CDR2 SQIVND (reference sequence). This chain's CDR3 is CASSIGSPEQGTQYF. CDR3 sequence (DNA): TGTGCCAGTAGTATAGGTAGTCCCGAGCAGGGGACCCAGTACTTC.

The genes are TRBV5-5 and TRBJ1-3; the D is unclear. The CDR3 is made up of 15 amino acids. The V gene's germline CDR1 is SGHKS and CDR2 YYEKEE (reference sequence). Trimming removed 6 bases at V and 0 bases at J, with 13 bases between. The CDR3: CASKSGGSSGNTIYF. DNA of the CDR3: TGTGCCAGCAAGTCGGGTGGCTCCTCTGGAAACACCATATATTTT.

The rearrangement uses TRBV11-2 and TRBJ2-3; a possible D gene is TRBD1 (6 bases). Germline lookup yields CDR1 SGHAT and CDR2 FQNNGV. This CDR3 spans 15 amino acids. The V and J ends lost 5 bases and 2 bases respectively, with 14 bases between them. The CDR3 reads CASSARRGTTDTQYF. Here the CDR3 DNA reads TGTGCCAGCAGCGCGCGAAGGGGGACCACAGATACGCAGTATTTT.

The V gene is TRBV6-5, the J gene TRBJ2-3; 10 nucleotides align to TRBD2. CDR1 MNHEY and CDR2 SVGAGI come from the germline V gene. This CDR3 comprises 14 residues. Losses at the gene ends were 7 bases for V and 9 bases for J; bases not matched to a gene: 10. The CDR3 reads CASKLAGGIQTQYF. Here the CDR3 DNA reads TGTGCCAGCAAATTAGCGGGGGGAATCCAAACGCAGTATTTT.

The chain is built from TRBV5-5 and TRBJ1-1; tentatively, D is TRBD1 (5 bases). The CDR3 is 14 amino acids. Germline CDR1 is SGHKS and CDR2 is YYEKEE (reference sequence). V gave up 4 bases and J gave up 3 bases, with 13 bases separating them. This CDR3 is CASSKSRAYTEAFF. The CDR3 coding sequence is TGTGCCAGCAGCAAGAGCAGGGCGTACACTGAAGCTTTCTTT.